This TCR beta chain was sequenced in a study of T cell responses to AZD1222 COVID-19 vaccine. Study conclusions and caveats: Two AZD1222 administrations were followed by greater Spike-specific TCR breadth and depth. Distributed over spike, vaccine-associated CD4 TCRs predominated at 160-218 and 743-854. White British donors predominated, females outnumbered males, and clonal diversity was possibly underestimated.

Here immunoSEQ multiplex PCR was the method, and the copy in TCRdb shows in-frame clones only, minus some. The data show 150,000 or so clones, 90% seen once. The CDR3 runs to 14 residues. Germline lookup yields CDR1 GTSNPN and CDR2 SVGIG (reference sequence). With 5 bases clipped from V and 4 bases from J, the junction kept 7 bases outside the gene matches. To note about this clone: What it binds is not known.

The chain recombines TRBV30 with TRBJ1-3, with 8 bases aligning to TRBD1. Sequenced material: peripheral blood, taken on day 0 of AZD1222 vaccination. The origin of this receptor is an adult in good health. The DNA of the CDR3 is TGTGCCTGGGTACAGGGGGTGCTCGGAAACACCATATATTTT. Its translation: CAWVQGVLGNTIYF.